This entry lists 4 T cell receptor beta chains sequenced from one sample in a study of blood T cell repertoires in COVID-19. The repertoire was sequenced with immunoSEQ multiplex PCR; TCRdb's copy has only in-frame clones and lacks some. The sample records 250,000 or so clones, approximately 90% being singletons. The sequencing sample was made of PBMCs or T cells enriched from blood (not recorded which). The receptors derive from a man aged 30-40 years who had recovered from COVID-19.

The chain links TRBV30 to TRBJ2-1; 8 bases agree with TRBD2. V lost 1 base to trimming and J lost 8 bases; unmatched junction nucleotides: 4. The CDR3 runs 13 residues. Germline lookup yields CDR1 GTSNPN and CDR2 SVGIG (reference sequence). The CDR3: CAWSAGLDHEQFF. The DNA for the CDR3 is TGTGCCTGGAGTGCGGGACTAGATCATGAGCAGTTCTTC.

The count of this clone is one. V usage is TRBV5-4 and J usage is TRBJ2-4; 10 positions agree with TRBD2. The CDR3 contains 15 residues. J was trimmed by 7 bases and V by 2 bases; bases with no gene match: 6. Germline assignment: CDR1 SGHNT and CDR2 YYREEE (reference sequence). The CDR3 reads CASSLELAGNNIQYF. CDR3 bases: TGTGCCAGCAGCTTAGAACTAGCGGGGAACAACATTCAGTACTTC.

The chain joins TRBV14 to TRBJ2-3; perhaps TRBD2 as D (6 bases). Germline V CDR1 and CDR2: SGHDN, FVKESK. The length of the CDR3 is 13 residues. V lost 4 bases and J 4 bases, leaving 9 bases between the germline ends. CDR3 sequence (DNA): TGTGCCAGCAGCCTACCGGGGGCAGATACGCAGTATTTT. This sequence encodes CASSLPGADTQYF.

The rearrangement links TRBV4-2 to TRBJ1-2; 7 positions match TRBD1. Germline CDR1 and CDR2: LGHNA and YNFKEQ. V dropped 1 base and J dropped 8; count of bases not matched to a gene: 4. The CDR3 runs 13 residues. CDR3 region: CASSQGQGEGYTF. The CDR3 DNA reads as TGTGCCAGCAGCCAAGGGCAGGGGGAAGGCTACACCTTC.